This T cell receptor beta chain stems from a study of T cells in Graves' hyperthyroidism and ophthalmopathy (dated by TCRdb to between 2018 and 2020). Notes on the research overall: Peripheral blood was collected at initial diagnosis, before any treatment. To identify distinguishing TCR V-J signatures, a discovery cohort of about 100 patients was used, comprising roughly 45 with Graves' ophthalmopathy and around 60 with stable Graves' hyperthyroidism. After sampling, hyperthyroidism patients received methimazole starting at 30 mg daily, and ophthalmopathy patients received high-dose intravenous methylprednisolone. TCR Vbeta CDR3 sequencing of some 140 peripheral blood samples (over 40 ophthalmopathy, about 80 hyperthyroidism and some 17 progressor patients) is reported in the paper. Prospective prediction of ophthalmopathy was tested in an independent validation cohort consisting of fewer than 20 hyperthyroidism patients and 15 to 17 patients who later progressed to ophthalmopathy. The 90 or so discovery patients were randomly split 7:3 into training and test sets. Thyroid tissue and blood T-cell repertoires from six Graves' hyperthyroidism patients were also compared in the study.

From the cysteine through the phenylalanine, the CDR3 covers 13 amino acids. Only the CDR3 DNA stays, 39 bases, in frame from base 1. According to the germline V gene, CDR1 reads SGHRS and CDR2 reads YFSETQ. Cut back by 2 bases and 8 bases, the V and J ends lie 10 bases apart. TCR beta CDR3 regions were amplified from RNA transcripts. For the first round of RT-PCR on the TCR CDR3, the HTBI primer set was used together with the Qiagen OneStep RT-PCR kit. The libraries were constructed in a second round of multiplex PCR and then size-selected and purified. The libraries were sequenced on an Illumina HiSeq2000 using paired-end 100 bp reads. In the paper's pipeline: SOAPnuke was used to process the raw data, throwing out any read that contained adapters or uncalled bases, had a mean Phred below 15, or lacked an exact constant-primer or identifier match. COPE v1.2.5 was used to merge the high-quality paired reads, and each unique nucleotide sequence was defined as a clonotype. MiTCR v1.1 was used to align the clonotypes against IMGT TRBV, TRBD and TRBJ reference segments. The analysis included only V-J combinations with a frequency above 0.0001, which together covered more than 99% of the repertoires. A TCS score was defined as the ratio of F50 (clonal expansion) to E x V (chaos), with BLOSUM62-based TCRdist applied between CDR3 peptides within each V-J. Welch's t-statistics and random forest reduced roughly 500 V-J features to roughly 13, which were used in a naive Bayes classifier (R e1071). TCRdb reanalyzed the raw reads on its own, using fastp at Q25 for trimming and MiXCR for clone calling, and kept in-frame beta chains. Every distinct CDR3 protein forms one entry, paired with its most common genes and DNA. None of the V and J calls come from the authors' own analysis; TCRdb made them. This sample comprises roughly 530,000 distinct CDR3 sequences, 17% of them detected only once. The ten largest make up approximately 15% of the sample.

Ophthalmopathy patients had moderately to severely active disease, with a Clinical Activity Score of 3 or more, a NOSPECS grade of 4 or more, and a disease duration of less than 3 months. The study excluded patients with uncontrolled infections, other autoimmune diseases, pregnancy or lactation. Diagnoses were established on the basis of clinical symptoms, serum thyroxine and TRAb, thyroid ultrasound, and orbital computed tomography. PBMCs were separated from over 9 ml of fresh peripheral blood using Ficoll-Paque density gradient centrifugation. Total RNA was extracted using Trizol reagent, and RNA quality was assessed on an Agilent 2100 Bioanalyzer. The full study reports these points: Sample size was not statistically predetermined, and blinding of investigators to group allocation was not performed. Most expanded thyroid clonotypes (frequency above 0.001) were also found in blood, which suggests that blood repertoires may mirror thyroid immune responses. In validation, progression to ophthalmopathy was predicted by the model with roughly 69% sensitivity and around 76% specificity, a median of approximately 7.1 months before onset. A model built on a 13 V-J signature distinguished ophthalmopathy from stable hyperthyroidism, reaching roughly 88% sensitivity and 81% to 83% specificity in cross-validation and 80%/75% in testing.

This clonotype has a count of ten or more. There is no known antigen for this receptor. Base quality data are lacking; no much larger clone is found one base away. Rearrangement joined TRBV5-1 to TRBJ1-4; 5 matching bases give a weak D call of TRBD1. The TCR originated in a woman between 18 and 30 years old with Graves' ophthalmopathy. The sample consisted of blood. At the DNA level, the sequence is TGCGCCAGCAGCTTAACAGGACCCGAAAAACTGTTTTTT. Translation gives CASSLTGPEKLFF.